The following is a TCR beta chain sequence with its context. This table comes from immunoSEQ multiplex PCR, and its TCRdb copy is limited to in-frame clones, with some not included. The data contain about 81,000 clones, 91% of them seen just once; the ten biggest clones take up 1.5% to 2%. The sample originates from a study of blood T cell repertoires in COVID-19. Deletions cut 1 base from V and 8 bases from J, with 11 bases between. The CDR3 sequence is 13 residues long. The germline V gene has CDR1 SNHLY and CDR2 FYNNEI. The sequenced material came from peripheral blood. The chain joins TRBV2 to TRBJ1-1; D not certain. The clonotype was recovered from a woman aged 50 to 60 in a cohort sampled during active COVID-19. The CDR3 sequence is CASSEEAGMEAFF. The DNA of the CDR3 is TGTGCCAGCAGTGAAGAGGCGGGGATGGAAGCTTTCTTT. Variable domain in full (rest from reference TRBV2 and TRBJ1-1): EPEVTQTPSHQVTQMGQEVILRCVPISNHLYFYWYRQILGQKVEFLVSFYNNEISEKSEIFDDQFSVERPDGSNFTLKIRSTKLEDSAMYFCASSEEAGMEAFFGQGTRLTVV.